Shown below are 17 T cell receptor beta chains from a single sample sequenced in a study of blood T cell repertoires in COVID-19. TCRdb's table, derived via immunoSEQ multiplex PCR, lists solely in-frame clones and lacks some. Of hundreds of thousands of clones detected, roughly nine tenths appear once; the ten largest clones hold 1%. Sequencing was performed on PBMCs or T cells enriched from blood (not recorded which). Receptors originate from a woman in her 30s who had recovered from COVID-19.

The chain recombines TRBV5-1 with TRBJ2-3, with TRBD1 identical over 11 bases. The germline gives CDR1 SGHRS, CDR2 YFSETQ. J lost 6 bases, V lost 4 bases, and 7 bases had no gene match. The length of the CDR3 is 15 residues. For the CDR3, the DNA is TGCGCCAGCAGCCCCGGACAGGGGGCGCGGGATACGCAGTATTTT. It yields the protein CASSPGQGARDTQYF.

The CDR3 is CASSGQATGELFF. In DNA, the CDR3 is TGTGCCAGTAGCGGACAGGCAACCGGGGAGCTGTTTTTT. This chain links TRBV19 with TRBJ2-2; 7 bases fit TRBD1. CDR3 size: 13 residues. Trimming removed 6 bases from V and 5 bases from J; junction bases left unmatched: 3. In germline, CDR1 is LNHDA, CDR2 SQIVND (reference sequence).

The chain uses TRBV15 and TRBJ1-6, with 8 positions matching TRBD1. CDR1 is LNHNV, CDR2 YYDKDF, per germline (reference sequence). CDR3 length: 14 residues. The trim removed 6 bases at V and 7 bases at J, leaving 5 bases unmatched. CDR3 coding DNA: TGTGCCACCAGTTACGGACAGGGCAATTCACCCCTCCACTTT. Its protein is CATSYGQGNSPLHF. The whole variable domain, remainder taken from reference TRBV15 and TRBJ1-6, is DAMVIQNPRYQVTQFGKPVTLSCSQTLNHNVMYWYQQKSSQAPKLLFHYYDKDFNNEADTPDNFQSRRPNTSFCFLDIRSPGLGDTAMYLCATSYGQGNSPLHFGNGTRLTVT.

The chain employs TRBV9 and TRBJ1-1; possible D gene TRBD1, 5 bases. Trimming shortened V by 1 base and J by 3 bases, and 7 bases separated the two germline ends. CDR1 and CDR2 (germline): SGDLS, YYNGEE. There are 13 residues in the CDR3. This chain's CDR3 is CASSVIGDTEAFF. The CDR3 DNA is TGTGCCAGCAGCGTAATAGGGGACACTGAAGCTTTCTTT. The full variable domain, rest sourced from reference TRBV9 and TRBJ1-1, is DSGVTQTPKHLITATGQRVTLRCSPRSGDLSVYWYQQSLDQGLQFLIQYYNGEERAKGNILERFSAQQFPDLHSELNLSSLELGDSALYFCASSVIGDTEAFFGQGTRLTVV.

The chain combines TRBV2 with TRBJ1-1; tentatively, D is TRBD1 (6 bases). The V and J ends lost 4 bases and 4 bases respectively, with 13 bases between them. Looked up from germline, CDR1 is SNHLY and CDR2 is FYNNEI. This CDR3 has 14 amino acids. Here the CDR3 reads CASSAQGSGTEAFF. In DNA form, the CDR3 reads TGTGCCAGCAGTGCCCAGGGGTCAGGCACTGAAGCTTTCTTT.

The DNA of the CDR3 is TGTGCCATCAGTGAGCCACAGGCTGCTGGGGCCAACGTCCTGACTTTC. As protein: CAISEPQAAGANVLTF. V and J are TRBV10-3 and TRBJ2-6; a weak D match, TRBD1 (5 bases). The ends were cut back, 2 bases at V and 2 bases at J, with 10 bases in the middle. The CDR3 length is 16 residues. Germline V gene data show CDR1 as ENHRY and CDR2 as SYGVKD.

V usage is TRBV28 and J usage is TRBJ1-1, with unresolved D. The CDR3 runs to 11 residues. The V gene lost 10 bases and the J gene lost 2 bases, with 8 bases spanning the gap. Germline values: CDR1 MDHEN, CDR2 SYDVKM. Here the CDR3 reads CATSRNTEAFF. CDR3 DNA sequence: TGTGCCACTTCCCGTAACACTGAAGCTTTCTTT.

This chain uses TRBV18 with TRBJ1-1, with 7 bases aligning to TRBD1. Germline trimming cut 4 bases from V and 3 bases from J; bases unmatched to any gene: 5. Looked up from germline, CDR1 is KGHSH and CDR2 is LQKENI. This CDR3 is 14 amino acids long. The CDR3 nucleotides are TGTGCCAGCTCACTTTCCACAGGGGACACTGAAGCTTTCTTT. Residues: CASSLSTGDTEAFF.

The CDR3 nucleotides are TGTGCCAGCAGCGTAATGCGGGGGGGCAGGGAGACCCAGTACTTC. Its protein is CASSVMRGGRETQYF. The gene calls are TRBV9 and TRBJ2-5; TRBD2 agrees at 9 bases. Germline V gene data show CDR1 as SGDLS and CDR2 as YYNGEE. This CDR3 is 15 amino acids long. Unmatched junction bases numbered 6, after V lost 1 base and J lost 5 bases. Drawing the rest from reference TRBV9 and TRBJ2-5, the complete variable domain is DSGVTQTPKHLITATGQRVTLRCSPRSGDLSVYWYQQSLDQGLQFLIQYYNGEERAKGNILERFSAQQFPDLHSELNLSSLELGDSALYFCASSVMRGGRETQYFGPGTRLLVL.

The V gene is TRBV7-9, the J gene TRBJ2-7, with 10 bases matching TRBD2. V was clipped by 2 bases and J by 2 bases; unmatched bases: 3. CDR3 length equals 15 residues. CDR1 SEHNR and CDR2 FQNEAQ come from the germline V gene (reference sequence). CDR3 sequence (DNA): TGTGCCAGCAGCTTATTAGCGGGGGGTCCCTACGAGCAGTACTTC. Encoded protein: CASSLLAGGPYEQYF.

A remark on this clone: The junction shows a germline mismatch at one end, possibly a read error. The V call is TRBV18, the J call TRBJ1-1, with 7 bases matching TRBD1. The CDR3 loop spans 17 amino acids. Germline V gene lookup returns CDR1 KGHSH and CDR2 LQKENI. The CDR3 nucleotides are TGTGCCAGCTCCCCACGGAGGGGGCTTCATGGGGACACTGAAGCTTTCTTT. The encoded protein is CASSPRRGLHGDTEAFF. Complete variable domain (other parts from reference TRBV18 and TRBJ1-1): NAGVMQNPRHLVRRRGQEARLRCSPMKGHSHVYWYRQLPEEGLKFMVYLQKENIIDESGMPKERFSAEFPKEGPSILRIQQVVRGDSAAYFCASSPRRGLHGDTEAFFGQGTRLTVV.

The chain has TRBV18 and TRBJ2-3; unclear D gene. The CDR3 length is 13 residues. Germline V gene data show CDR1 as KGHSH and CDR2 as LQKENI. The ends were cut back, 4 bases at V and 3 bases at J, with 8 bases in the middle. CDR3 residues: CASSLTPTDTQYF. The CDR3 region has the DNA TGTGCCAGCTCACTCACTCCTACAGATACGCAGTATTTT.

This chain uses TRBV30 with TRBJ2-3; 9 bases map to TRBD2. Germline V gene data show CDR1 as GTSNPN and CDR2 as SVGIG (reference sequence). The CDR3 loop spans 16 amino acids. Trimming cost V 0 bases and J 5 bases; bases outside gene matches: 9. As DNA, the CDR3 is TGTGCCTGGAGTGTAAAAGCGGGGGGCTCAGGAGATACGCAGTATTTT. Translated: CAWSVKAGGSGDTQYF.

The chain has TRBV6-5 and TRBJ2-7; unclear D gene. This CDR3 is 14 amino acids long. V dropped 4 bases and J dropped 0 bases, with 10 bases sitting between them. Germline V CDR1 and CDR2: MNHEY, SVGAGI. This CDR3 is CASSLAVTSYEQYF. The CDR3 bases are TGTGCCAGCAGTTTGGCGGTTACCTCCTACGAGCAGTACTTC.

This clone has just a few counts. The chain uses TRBV5-5 and TRBJ2-7; the D is unclear. The CDR3 has 11 amino acids. V lost 3 bases, J lost 2 bases, and 3 bases lay in between. Germline values: CDR1 SGHKS, CDR2 YYEKEE (reference sequence). The CDR3 loop reads CASSSAYEQYF. The CDR3 coding sequence is TGTGCCAGCAGCTCGGCCTACGAGCAGTACTTC.

This chain connects TRBV10-1 to TRBJ2-5; no clear D gene. Germline CDR1 reads WNHNN; CDR2 reads SYGVQD (reference sequence). With 0 bases removed from V and 6 bases from J, the gap between germline ends came to 5 bases. The CDR3 totals 12 residues. CDR3 region: CASSESSKTQYF. CDR3 nucleotides: TGCGCCAGCAGTGAGTCGTCAAAGACCCAGTACTTC.

J is TRBJ1-3 and V is TRBV27; TRBD1 is a possible D gene (5 bases). The CDR3 length is 14 residues. Per the germline V gene, CDR1 is MNHEY and CDR2 is SMNVEV (reference sequence). Trimming took off 3 bases at V and 1 base at J, with 7 bases between the two ends. The CDR3 loop is CASSLTASGNTIYF. The CDR3 DNA is TGTGCCAGCAGTTTGACAGCATCTGGAAACACCATATATTTT.